These 29 T cell receptor beta chains share one sample of origin, sequenced in a study of blood T cell repertoires in COVID-19. TCRdb's copy holds only in-frame clones and misses some; the assay was immunoSEQ multiplex PCR. The sample gives roughly 340,000 clones, under 95% of which show up once; 2.5% to 4% is in the top ten. The specimen sequenced was peripheral blood. The receptors stem from a young woman who had recovered from COVID-19.

The chain has TRBV4-3 and TRBJ2-5; 14 bases line up with TRBD2. The germline V gene has CDR1 LGHNA and CDR2 YSLEER. After removal of 1 base from V and 1 base from J, the junction contained 2 bases not matched to a gene. This CDR3 comprises 17 residues. The CDR3 region is CASSQGLAGGVQETQYF. The CDR3 coding sequence is TGCGCCAGCAGCCAAGGACTAGCGGGAGGGGTCCAAGAGACCCAGTACTTC.

The V call is TRBV10-1, the J call TRBJ2-5, with D tentatively TRBD1 (7 bases). The CDR3 contains 15 residues. CDR1 is WNHNN, CDR2 SYGVQD, per germline (reference sequence). Deletions cut 6 bases from V and 2 bases from J, with 16 bases between. The CDR3 coding sequence is TGCGCCAGCAGCTCTAGGACAGGACTACAAGAGACCCAGTACTTC. It encodes CASSSRTGLQETQYF.

This chain connects TRBV11-2 to TRBJ2-1; the D is unclear. The CDR3 has 12 amino acids. V gave up 5 bases and J gave up 13 bases, with 15 bases separating them. Germline assignment: CDR1 SGHAT and CDR2 FQNNGV. CDR3 sequence reads: CASSHTTVIQFF. The CDR3 DNA sequence: TGTGCCAGCAGCCACACTACGGTAATACAGTTCTTC.

The chain is built from TRBV6-2 or TRBV6-3 and TRBJ2-3, with TRBD2 as a possible D gene (5 bases). Between the trimmed V and J ends, which lost 3 bases and 4 bases, there was a span of 23 bases. This CDR3 region has 18 residues. Germline lookup yields CDR1 MNHEY and CDR2 SVGEGT. CDR3 nucleotide sequence: TGTGCCAGCAGTTATTCTTACGGAGTGGTCGGGGTTTCAGATACGCAGTATTTT. Amino acid sequence: CASSYSYGVVGVSDTQYF.

This clone was found once. V usage is TRBV10-3 and J usage is TRBJ1-5, with D perhaps TRBD1 (5 bases). The germline V gene encodes CDR1 ENHRY and CDR2 SYGVKD. The length of the CDR3 is 14 residues. Trimming cost V 9 bases and J 0 bases, with 12 bases left between them. As DNA, the CDR3 is TGTGCCATAAGAGACAGTCGTAGCAATCAGCCCCAGCATTTT. It translates to CAIRDSRSNQPQHF.

The chain has TRBV14 and TRBJ1-6; D not resolved. This CDR3 region has 14 residues. Per germline, CDR1 SGHDN and CDR2 FVKESK. V was cut by 2 bases and J by 8 bases, with 10 bases left in between. The CDR3 coding sequence is TGTGCCAGCAGCCAAACGGTCTCTGATTCACCCCTCCACTTT. This gives the protein CASSQTVSDSPLHF.

J is TRBJ1-2 and V is TRBV11-3, with D possibly TRBD1 on 5 matching bases. Looked up from germline, CDR1 is SGHNT and CDR2 is YENEEA. The CDR3 extends over 15 amino acids. V dropped 5 bases and J dropped 8 bases, with 21 bases sitting between them. CDR3 sequence: CASSRGGRETSGYTF. The CDR3, as DNA: TGTGCCAGCAGCCGTGGGGGGAGGGAGACAAGCGGCTACACCTTC.

This chain joins TRBV11-3 and TRBJ2-7, with D perhaps matching TRBD1 (6 bases). CDR1 SGHNT and CDR2 YENEEA come from the germline V gene. CDR3 length: 13 amino acids. The V end lost 4 bases, the J end lost 1 base, and 8 bases lay between the germline ends. Here the CDR3 DNA reads TGTGCCAGCAGCTCCAGGGGATCCTACGAGCAGTACGTC. Protein sequence: CASSSRGSYEQYV.

The chain recombines TRBV25-1 with TRBJ1-1; D not resolved. The V gene lost 7 bases and the J gene lost 1 base, with 4 bases spanning the gap. Germline CDR1 is MGHDK and CDR2 is SYGVNS. This CDR3 has 11 amino acids. CDR3 DNA sequence: TGTGCCAGCACAGGGAACACTGAAGCTTTCTTT. Amino acid sequence: CASTGNTEAFF.

The chain combines TRBV15 with TRBJ1-2; D possibly corresponds to TRBD1 (5 bases). CDR1 and CDR2 (germline): LNHNV, YYDKDF (reference sequence). CDR3 length: 14 amino acids. V lost 7 bases, J lost 2 bases, and 14 bases lay in between. DNA for the CDR3: TGTGCCACCAACGAGGAGGGGAGGAACTATGGCTACACCTTC. It yields the protein CATNEEGRNYGYTF.

The chain has TRBV9 and TRBJ2-2, with TRBD2 matching 8 bases. This CDR3 region has 16 residues. Losses at the gene ends were 0 bases for V and 0 bases for J; bases not matched to a gene: 1. In germline, CDR1 is SGDLS, CDR2 YYNGEE. The CDR3 DNA sequence: TGTGCCAGCAGCGTAGCGGGAGGGCCGAACACCGGGGAGCTGTTTTTT. Protein sequence: CASSVAGGPNTGELFF. Full variable domain (outside the CDR3, taken from reference TRBV9 and TRBJ2-2): DSGVTQTPKHLITATGQRVTLRCSPRSGDLSVYWYQQSLDQGLQFLIQYYNGEERAKGNILERFSAQQFPDLHSELNLSSLELGDSALYFCASSVAGGPNTGELFFGEGSRLTVL.

The rearrangement uses TRBV15 and TRBJ2-7; D might be TRBD1 (5 bases). CDR1 and CDR2 from the germline V gene are LNHNV and YYDKDF (reference sequence). V lost 1 base to trimming and J lost 3 bases, with 10 bases between them. The CDR3 covers 14 residues. CDR3 residues: CATSRGPGLYEQYV. The CDR3 DNA reads TGTGCCACCAGCAGAGGCCCAGGGCTCTACGAGCAGTACGTC.

The chain carries TRBV5-4 and TRBJ2-1, with 9 bases fitting TRBD2. CDR3 length: 15 amino acids. With V trimmed by 6 bases and J by 6 bases, 10 bases remained unmatched. Germline V lookup: CDR1 SGHNT, CDR2 YYREEE (reference sequence). CDR3 loop: CASTPRGGRANEQFF. CDR3 coding DNA: TGTGCCAGCACCCCGCGGGGGGGAAGGGCCAATGAGCAGTTCTTC.

The chain joins TRBV4-3 to TRBJ2-3; 9 bases fit TRBD1. V shed 1 base, J shed 4 bases, and the junction held 6 bases outside the gene matches. The germline CDR1 and CDR2 sequences are LGHNA and YSLEER. The CDR3 length is 16 residues. The CDR3, as DNA: TGCGCCAGCAGCCAAGGGGACAGGGCCAAATCAGATACGCAGTATTTT. It codes for CASSQGDRAKSDTQYF.

The chain couples TRBV11-2 to TRBJ2-3, with TRBD2 matching 10 bases. The V segment lost 3 bases and the J segment 1 base; nucleotides outside the gene matches: 4. This CDR3 spans 16 amino acids. In germline, CDR1 is SGHAT, CDR2 FQNNGV. The DNA for the CDR3 is TGTGCCAGCAGCTTTTACGGGACTAGCGGCACAGATACGCAGTATTTT. Its protein product is CASSFYGTSGTDTQYF.

The chain links TRBV6-2 or TRBV6-3 to TRBJ2-1, with D perhaps matching TRBD1 (5 bases). Trimming stripped 5 bases from V and 7 bases from J, with 12 bases between. The CDR3 totals 13 residues. CDR1 and CDR2 from the germline V gene are MNHEY and SVGEGT. CDR3 DNA sequence: TGTGCCAGCAGTCGCGTTAGGGGAAATGAGCAGTTCTTC. It encodes CASSRVRGNEQFF.

This clone occurred once. The chain joins TRBV18 to TRBJ2-2; the match to TRBD2 covers 11 bases. The CDR3 contains 14 residues. Trimming at V came to 10 bases and at J to 4 bases, leaving 5 bases not matched to a gene. Germline V CDR1 and CDR2: KGHSH, LQKENI. The CDR3 sequence is CATPGTSGTGELFF. DNA of the CDR3: TGTGCCACACCCGGGACTAGCGGCACCGGGGAGCTGTTTTTT.

This sequence joins TRBV5-1 and TRBJ1-2, with 9 nucleotides matching TRBD1. There are 17 residues in the CDR3. V was pared by 2 bases and J by 3 bases, with 11 bases of the junction left unmatched. Germline values: CDR1 SGHRS, CDR2 YFSETQ. The CDR3 is CASSFAGTGRPDYGYTF. CDR3 in DNA: TGCGCCAGCAGCTTCGCCGGGACAGGGAGACCGGACTATGGCTACACCTTC. Supplemented by reference TRBV5-1 and TRBJ1-2, the full variable domain reads KAGVTQTPRYLIKTRGQQVTLSCSPISGHRSVSWYQQTPGQGLQFLFEYFSETQRNKGNFPGRFSGRQFSNSRSEMNVSTLELGDSALYLCASSFAGTGRPDYGYTFGSGTRLTVV.

The CDR3 region is CASSILYRETEAFF. CDR3 nucleotides: TGTGCCAGTAGTATCCTATACAGGGAGACTGAAGCTTTCTTT. This chain connects TRBV19 to TRBJ1-1; possibly TRBD1 for D (6 bases). CDR3 length: 14 residues. The germline gives CDR1 LNHDA, CDR2 SQIVND (reference sequence). Trimming took off 3 bases at V and 5 bases at J, with 13 bases between the two ends. Drawing the rest from reference TRBV19 and TRBJ1-1, the complete variable domain is DGGITQSPKYLFRKEGQNVTLSCEQNLNHDAMYWYRQDPGQGLRLIYYSQIVNDFQKGDIAEGYSVSREKKESFPLTVTSAQKNPTAFYLCASSILYRETEAFFGQGTRLTVV.

The chain links TRBV5-1 to TRBJ2-5; D remains ambiguous. The V end was cut by 4 bases, the J end by 4 bases, with 20 bases between. The CDR3 sequence is 16 residues long. The germline V gene has CDR1 SGHRS and CDR2 YFSETQ. Here the CDR3 DNA reads TGCGCCAGCAGCCCAGACTTTTCGCGGCAAGGAGAGACCCAGTACTTC. Its protein product is CASSPDFSRQGETQYF.

The chain has TRBV10-2 and TRBJ2-7, with TRBD1 identical over 8 bases. With 4 bases clipped from V and 4 bases from J, the junction kept 0 bases outside the gene matches. The CDR3 runs to 12 residues. From germline, CDR1 is WSHSY and CDR2 SAAADI. In nucleotides, the CDR3 is TGCGCCAGCAGTGGGGACAGGTACGAGCAGTACGTC. Its translation is CASSGDRYEQYV.

This clone was picked up one time. V usage is TRBV30 and J usage is TRBJ1-1; 10 bases fit TRBD1. Looked up from germline, CDR1 is GTSNPN and CDR2 is SVGIG (reference sequence). Trimming cost V 5 bases and J 3 bases; bases outside gene matches: 6. CDR3 length: 14 amino acids. The CDR3: CAWGTGAGDTEAFF. Here the CDR3 DNA reads TGTGCCTGGGGGACAGGGGCCGGGGACACTGAAGCTTTCTTT.

J is TRBJ1-2 and V is TRBV11-2; a possible D gene is TRBD1 (6 bases). Germline V gene lookup returns CDR1 SGHAT and CDR2 FQNNGV. V was pared by 7 bases and J by 1 base, with 16 bases between. This CDR3 has 15 amino acids. CDR3 DNA sequence: TGTGCCAGCACCCCCTCGACAGGCCTTAACTATGGCTACACCTTC. Encoded protein: CASTPSTGLNYGYTF.

The chain uses TRBV11-3 and TRBJ2-1; tentatively, D is TRBD2 (5 bases). This CDR3 region has 13 residues. Trimming removed 6 bases from V and 3 bases from J, with 9 bases in between. Germline CDR1 SGHNT, CDR2 YENEEA. The chain's CDR3 is CASRPRDYNEQFF. The DNA of the CDR3 is TGTGCCAGCAGACCCCGGGACTACAATGAGCAGTTCTTC. Drawing the rest from reference TRBV11-3 and TRBJ2-1, the complete variable domain is EAGVVQSPRYKIIEKKQPVAFWCNPISGHNTLYWYLQNLGQGPELLIRYENEEAVDDSQLPKDRFSAERLKGVDSTLKIQPAELGDSAVYLCASRPRDYNEQFFGPGTRLTVL.

The chain recombines TRBV11-3 with TRBJ2-1, with 9 bases identical to TRBD2. Germline CDR1 is SGHNT and CDR2 is YENEEA. V gave up 5 bases and J gave up 4 bases; unmatched junction bases: 6. The CDR3 has 15 amino acids. CDR3 region: CASSTRTSEYNEQFF. The DNA for the CDR3 is TGTGCCAGCAGCACGCGGACTAGCGAGTACAATGAGCAGTTCTTC.

The chain recombines TRBV7-2 with TRBJ2-7, with D maybe TRBD1 (5 bases). The CDR3 covers 14 residues. Germline-derived CDR1 and CDR2 are SGHTA and FQGNSA. V was clipped by 1 base and J by 3 bases, with 10 bases between them. CDR3 in DNA: TGTGCCAGCAGCTTAGGGGGCCCCGGCTACGAGCAGTACGTC. Translating gives CASSLGGPGYEQYV.

The chain recombines TRBV2 with TRBJ1-1; 9 nucleotides match TRBD1. The CDR3 is 15 amino acids. Trimming at V came to 7 bases and at J to 5 bases, leaving 11 bases not matched to a gene. The germline V gene has CDR1 SNHLY and CDR2 FYNNEI. CDR3 coding DNA: TGTGCCAGCACCGAACAGGGGGCGTTCGATACTGAAGCTTTCTTT. It codes for CASTEQGAFDTEAFF. The entire variable domain, with the rest obtained from reference TRBV2 and TRBJ1-1, is as follows: EPEVTQTPSHQVTQMGQEVILRCVPISNHLYFYWYRQILGQKVEFLVSFYNNEISEKSEIFDDQFSVERPDGSNFTLKIRSTKLEDSAMYFCASTEQGAFDTEAFFGQGTRLTVV.

This chain uses TRBV5-1 with TRBJ2-2; perhaps TRBD1 as D (5 bases). CDR3 length: 17 amino acids. CDR1 SGHRS and CDR2 YFSETQ come from the germline V gene. V lost 3 bases and J 0 bases, leaving 15 bases between the germline ends. CDR3 sequence (DNA): TGCGCCAGCAGCTCACGGGCTGGGGCCCCGAACACCGGGGAGCTGTTTTTT. Protein sequence: CASSSRAGAPNTGELFF.

The chain has TRBV10-3 and TRBJ2-1; 7 nucleotides match TRBD1. The germline gives CDR1 ENHRY, CDR2 SYGVKD. The CDR3 sequence is 14 residues long. Trimming cost V 7 bases and J 4 bases; bases outside gene matches: 7. The CDR3 sequence is CAINPGGSYNEQFF. In DNA form, the CDR3 reads TGTGCCATCAACCCAGGGGGTTCGTACAATGAGCAGTTCTTC.